The rows below give T cell receptor beta chains drawn from one sample of a study of cytomegalovirus exposure and HLA in healthy donors. The protocol was immunoSEQ multiplex PCR, while the TCRdb copy is restricted to in-frame clones and leaves out a portion. This table holds approximately 85,000 clones, roughly 60% found once. Source material: PBMCs. These receptors all stem from a woman aged 25 to 39 in good health and CMV-seropositive. Each CDR3 is given with its conserved first and last residue. Each record gives: V gene, J gene, D gene, clone size, CDR3 DNA, CDR3 protein. A D gene is named only where the DNA matches it firmly. The size entry is marked missing in some rows and otherwise reads once, few, many or a size class.

v_gene: TRBV28; j_gene: TRBJ2-2; d_gene: -; abundance: -; CDR3nt: TGTGCCAGCAGCCTGTACTCGGGACTTGGCGGGGAGCTGTTTTTT; CDR3aa: CASSLYSGLGGELFF
v_gene: TRBV6-5; j_gene: TRBJ1-6; d_gene: TRBD1; abundance: -; CDR3nt: TGTGCCAGCTCTGGGACAGGGGGCGATAATTCACCCCTCCACTTT; CDR3aa: CASSGTGGDNSPLHF
v_gene: TRBV13; j_gene: TRBJ2-7; d_gene: -; abundance: -; CDR3nt: TGTGCCAGCAGCCTCCAAACGGCAGGTTGGCACGAGCAGTACTTC; CDR3aa: CASSLQTAGWHEQYF
v_gene: TRBV5-1; j_gene: TRBJ2-3; d_gene: TRBD1; abundance: -; CDR3nt: TGCGCCAGCAGCGTAACGGGACAGGGGAGCACAGATACGCAGTATTTT; CDR3aa: CASSVTGQGSTDTQYF
v_gene: TRBV28; j_gene: TRBJ2-1; d_gene: TRBD1; abundance: -; CDR3nt: TGTGCCAGCAAAATCGGCGGGACAGGGGCCTACAATGAGCAGTTCTTC; CDR3aa: CASKIGGTGAYNEQFF
v_gene: TRBV29-1; j_gene: TRBJ2-7; d_gene: -; abundance: -; CDR3nt: TGCAGCGCCTCCCCCGACGACAGCCACTCCTACGAGCAGTACTTC; CDR3aa: CSASPDDSHSYEQYF
v_gene: TRBV2; j_gene: TRBJ2-4; d_gene: -; abundance: -; CDR3nt: TGTGCCAGCAGTGATATGGGAGGATTAGCCAAAAACATTCAGTACTTC; CDR3aa: CASSDMGGLAKNIQYF
v_gene: TRBV13; j_gene: TRBJ2-7; d_gene: -; abundance: few; CDR3nt: TGTGCCAGCAGCCCAGGACTGAGCTCCTACGAGCAGTACTTC; CDR3aa: CASSPGLSSYEQYF
v_gene: TRBV5-1; j_gene: TRBJ2-3; d_gene: TRBD2; abundance: -; CDR3nt: TGCGCCAGCAGCTTGATGAGTAGCGGGGGCACAGATACGCAGTATTTT; CDR3aa: CASSLMSSGGTDTQYF
v_gene: TRBV6-6; j_gene: TRBJ2-7; d_gene: TRBD1; abundance: few; CDR3nt: TGTGCCAGCAACGGACAGGTCAGCTCCTACGAGCAGTACTTC; CDR3aa: CASNGQVSSYEQYF
v_gene: TRBV4-2; j_gene: TRBJ2-3; d_gene: TRBD2; abundance: -; CDR3nt: TGTGCCAGCAGCCAAGATGCGGGGGGGGCCTATGATACGCAGTATTTT; CDR3aa: CASSQDAGGAYDTQYF
v_gene: TRBV19; j_gene: TRBJ2-1; d_gene: TRBD1; abundance: -; CDR3nt: TGTGCCAGTACCAGGACAGGGGGGTCCTACAATGAGCAGTTCTTC; CDR3aa: CASTRTGGSYNEQFF
v_gene: TRBV5-1; j_gene: TRBJ2-3; d_gene: TRBD2; abundance: -; CDR3nt: TGCGCCAGCAGCTTTATTCAACTAGCGGGAACAGATACGCAGTATTTT; CDR3aa: CASSFIQLAGTDTQYF
v_gene: TRBV28; j_gene: TRBJ1-5; d_gene: -; abundance: -; CDR3nt: TGTGCCAGCAGCCCTCTCTTGGGGGGTCAGCCCCAGCATTTT; CDR3aa: CASSPLLGGQPQHF
v_gene: TRBV6-1; j_gene: TRBJ2-3; d_gene: -; abundance: -; CDR3nt: TGTGCCAGCAGGGCCCCGCTCGGGGATACGCAGTATTTT; CDR3aa: CASRAPLGDTQYF
v_gene: TRBV28; j_gene: TRBJ1-2; d_gene: -; abundance: -; CDR3nt: TGTGCCAGCAGGCAAGGGGGATATGGCTACCCCTTC; CDR3aa: CASRQGGYGYPF
v_gene: TRBV2; j_gene: TRBJ2-7; d_gene: -; abundance: -; CDR3nt: TGTGCCAGCAGTTCAGACAAGCGGTCCTACGAGCAGTACTTC; CDR3aa: CASSSDKRSYEQYF
v_gene: TRBV25-1; j_gene: TRBJ1-5; d_gene: TRBD1; abundance: -; CDR3nt: TGTGCCAGCAGTGAAACCGGGACAGGGGGGAATCAGCCCCAGCATTTT; CDR3aa: CASSETGTGGNQPQHF
v_gene: TRBV14; j_gene: TRBJ1-4; d_gene: TRBD1; abundance: -; CDR3nt: TGTGCCAGCAGCCAAGAGGGACAGGGTTTGTCTAATGAAAAACTGTTTTTT; CDR3aa: CASSQEGQGLSNEKLFF
v_gene: TRBV7-9; j_gene: TRBJ2-7; d_gene: -; abundance: -; CDR3nt: TGTGCCAGCAGCTTAGCGGCAGGCCTCTCCTACGAGCAGTACTTC; CDR3aa: CASSLAAGLSYEQYF
v_gene: TRBV7-2; j_gene: TRBJ2-7; d_gene: -; abundance: few; CDR3nt: TGTGCCAGCAGCTTAGGAGTAGCCTACGAGCAGTACTTC; CDR3aa: CASSLGVAYEQYF
v_gene: TRBV14; j_gene: TRBJ2-5; d_gene: -; abundance: -; CDR3nt: TGTGCCAGCAGCCATTATCCCGACAGTTGGGGGACCCAGTACTTC; CDR3aa: CASSHYPDSWGTQYF
v_gene: TRBV7-8; j_gene: TRBJ1-2; d_gene: TRBD1; abundance: -; CDR3nt: TGTGCCAGCAGCTCCGGGACAGGAGGCACCTTC; CDR3aa: CASSSGTGGTF